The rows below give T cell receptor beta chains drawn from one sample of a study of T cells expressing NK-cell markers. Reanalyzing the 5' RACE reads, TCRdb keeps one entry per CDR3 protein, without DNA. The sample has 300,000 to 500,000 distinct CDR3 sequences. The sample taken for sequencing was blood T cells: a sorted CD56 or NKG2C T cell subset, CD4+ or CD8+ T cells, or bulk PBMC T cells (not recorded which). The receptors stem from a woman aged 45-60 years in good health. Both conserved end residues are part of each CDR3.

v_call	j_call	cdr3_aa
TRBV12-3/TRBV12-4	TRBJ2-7	CASSLFSQDHYEQYF
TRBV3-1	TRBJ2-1	CASSLSGRRFF
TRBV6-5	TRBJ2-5	CASTAAGGNQETQYF
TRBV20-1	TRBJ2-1	CSARSRGLDEQFF
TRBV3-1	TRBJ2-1	CASSQGLSKSSYNEQFF
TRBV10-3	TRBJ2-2	CAISGAGSPTGELFF
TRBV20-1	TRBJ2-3	CSAPRRTGLTDTQYF
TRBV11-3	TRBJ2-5	CASTLAEETQYF
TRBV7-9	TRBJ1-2	CASSWQGRHPDYGYTF
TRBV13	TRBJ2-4	CASSSIEAGSENIQYF
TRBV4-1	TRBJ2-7	CASSHSGQGIHEQYF
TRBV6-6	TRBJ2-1	CASSQGLAGVREQFF
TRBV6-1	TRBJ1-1	CASSPKGAGITFF
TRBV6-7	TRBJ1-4	CASSWLSGTTNEKLFF
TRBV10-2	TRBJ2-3	CASSESGTSGWTDTQYF
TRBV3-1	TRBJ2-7	CASSQTGLAGEQYF
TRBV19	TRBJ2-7	CASSIWGDEQYF
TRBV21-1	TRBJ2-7	CASSAKVMVTPYEQYF
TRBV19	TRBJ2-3	CASQTSGIADTQYF
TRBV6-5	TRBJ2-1	CASSSHPGLARYEQFF
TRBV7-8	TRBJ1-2	CASSGDRGTNYGYTF
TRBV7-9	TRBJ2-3	CASSLVGLAGLTQYF
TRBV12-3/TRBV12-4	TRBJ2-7	CASSFMVGINDYEQYF
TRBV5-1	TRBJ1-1	CASSHLNQDEAFF
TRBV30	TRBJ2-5	CAHRVGETQYF
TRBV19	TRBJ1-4	CASSRQLEKLFF
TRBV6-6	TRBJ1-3	CASSYSRTIYF
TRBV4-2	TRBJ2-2	CASSQDPNRGELFF
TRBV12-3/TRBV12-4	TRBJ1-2	CASSSITWGHDYGYTF
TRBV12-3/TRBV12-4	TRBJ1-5	CASSSPQGRQPQHF
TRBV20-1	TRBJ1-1	CSATRGGTEAFF
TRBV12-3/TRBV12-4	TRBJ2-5	CASSLGQIRGTQYF
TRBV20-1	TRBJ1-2	CSAEGHGGYGYTF
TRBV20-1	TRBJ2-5	CSAISGRWQETQYF
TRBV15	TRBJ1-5	CATSFRQGDQPQHF
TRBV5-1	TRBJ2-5	CASSSGVAPETQYF
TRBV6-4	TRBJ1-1	CASSGTANTEAFF
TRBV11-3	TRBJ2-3	CASSLVSSFPSGSTDTQYF
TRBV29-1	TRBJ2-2	CSVERTGGWRNTGELFF
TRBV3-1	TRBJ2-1	CASAPMVAGVEQFF
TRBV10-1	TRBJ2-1	CASTPTQGGTGNEQFF
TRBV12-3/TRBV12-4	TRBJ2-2	CASSLALQGLHTGELFF
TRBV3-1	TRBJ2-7	CASSQKGGTSGSAEQYF
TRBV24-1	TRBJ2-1	CATSGGRGYEQFF
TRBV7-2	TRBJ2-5	CASSAGPPQGETQYF
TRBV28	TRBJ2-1	CASSPAGSGTDNEQFF
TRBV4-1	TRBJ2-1	CASSQPTRDRSNEQFF
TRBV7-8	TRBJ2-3	CASGRTSGSRSTDTQYF
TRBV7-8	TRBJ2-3	CASSFLMTGATDTQYF
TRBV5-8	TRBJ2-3	CASSLTFGYRDTSTDTQYF
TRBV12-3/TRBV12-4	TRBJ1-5	CASARRRSNQPQHF
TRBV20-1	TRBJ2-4	CSASGTNKNIQYF
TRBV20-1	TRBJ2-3	CSARGQGNTDTQYF